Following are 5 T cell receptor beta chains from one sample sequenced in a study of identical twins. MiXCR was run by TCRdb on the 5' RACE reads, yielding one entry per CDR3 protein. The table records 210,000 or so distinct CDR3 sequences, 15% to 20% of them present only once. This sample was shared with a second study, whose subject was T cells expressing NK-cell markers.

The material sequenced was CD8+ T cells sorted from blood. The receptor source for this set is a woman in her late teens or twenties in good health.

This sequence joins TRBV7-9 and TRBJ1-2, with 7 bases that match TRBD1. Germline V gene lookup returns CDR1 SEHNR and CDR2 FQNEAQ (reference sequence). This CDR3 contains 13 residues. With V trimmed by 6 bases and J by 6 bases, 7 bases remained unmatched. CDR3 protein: CASSRRGGDGYTF. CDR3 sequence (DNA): TGTGCCAGCAGTCGCAGGGGGGGGGATGGCTACACCTTC.

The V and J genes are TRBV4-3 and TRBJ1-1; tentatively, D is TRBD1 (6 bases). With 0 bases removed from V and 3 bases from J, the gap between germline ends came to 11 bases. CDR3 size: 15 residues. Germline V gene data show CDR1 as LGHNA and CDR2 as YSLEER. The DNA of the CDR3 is TGCGCCAGCAGCCAAGATTCGGGGGCGGACACTGAAGCTTTCTTT. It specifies CASSQDSGADTEAFF.

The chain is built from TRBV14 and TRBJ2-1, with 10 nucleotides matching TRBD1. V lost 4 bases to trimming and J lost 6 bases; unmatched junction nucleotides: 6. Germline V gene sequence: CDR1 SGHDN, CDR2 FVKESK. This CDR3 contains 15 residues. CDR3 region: CASSLRDRGVNEQFF. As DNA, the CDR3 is TGTGCCAGCAGCCTACGGGACAGGGGCGTCAATGAGCAGTTCTTC. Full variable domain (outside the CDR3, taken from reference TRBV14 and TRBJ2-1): EAGVTQFPSHSVIEKGQTVTLRCDPISGHDNLYWYRRVMGKEIKFLLHFVKESKQDESGMPNNRFLAERTGGTYSTLKVQPAELEDSGVYFCASSLRDRGVNEQFFGPGTRLTVL.

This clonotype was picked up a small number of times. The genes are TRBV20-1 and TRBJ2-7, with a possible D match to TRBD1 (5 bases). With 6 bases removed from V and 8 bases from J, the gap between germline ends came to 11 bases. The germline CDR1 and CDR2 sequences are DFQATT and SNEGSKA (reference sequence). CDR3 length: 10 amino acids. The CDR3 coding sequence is TGCAGTGCCCATGGACACCAGCAGTACTTC. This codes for CSAHGHQQYF.

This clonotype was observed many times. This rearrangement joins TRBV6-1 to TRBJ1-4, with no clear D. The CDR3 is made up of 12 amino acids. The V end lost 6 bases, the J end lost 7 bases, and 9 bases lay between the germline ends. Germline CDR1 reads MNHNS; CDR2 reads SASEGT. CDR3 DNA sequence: TGTGCCAGCAGGGGAATTGCTGAAAAACTGTTTTTT. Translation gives CASRGIAEKLFF.